The 25 T cell receptor beta chains presented below share a single source sample, sequenced in a study of regulatory T cells in long-lasting Graves disease. Time point here: newly diagnosed GD, antithyroid drugs for less than 3 months. Extracted PBMC RNA gave rise to the TCR library. With iRepertoire HTBI primers and Arm-PCR of CDR3 regions, TCR beta libraries were built. One entry per CDR3 protein results from TCRdb running MiXCR on the multiplex PCR reads. Seen here are a few hundred thousand distinct CDR3 sequences, roughly 17% observed once, and the top ten hold 25% to 30%. This sample was also put to use in a study of T cells in Graves' hyperthyroidism and ophthalmopathy.

The sample in question was peripheral blood mononuclear cells (PBMCs), obtained at new diagnosis, from a patient treated with antithyroid drugs. The receptors originated from a man in his forties with Graves disease.

This clonotype was picked up many times. The V and J genes are TRBV2 and TRBJ1-1; a weak D match, TRBD1 (5 bases). The V and J ends lost 5 bases and 11 bases respectively, with 15 bases between them. The germline V gene encodes CDR1 SNHLY and CDR2 FYNNEI. The CDR3 runs to 12 residues. The chain's CDR3 is CASSSQGRLAFF. In nucleotides, the CDR3 is TGTGCCAGCAGTTCCCAGGGTAGGTTGGCTTTCTTT.

This clonotype has just a few counts. V is TRBV6-1 and J is TRBJ2-3; D gene ambiguous. This CDR3 contains 13 residues. Germline assignment: CDR1 MNHNS and CDR2 SASEGT. Trimming left V 6 bases short and J 0 bases short, with 7 bases between. The CDR3 DNA reads as TGTGCCAGCAGGCCAACTAGCACAGATACGCAGTATTTT. It yields the protein CASRPTSTDTQYF.

This clonotype was detected many times. This rearrangement joins TRBV30 to TRBJ1-3, with D perhaps matching TRBD1 (5 bases). The V end lost 2 bases, the J end lost 0 bases, and 11 bases lay between the germline ends. Germline V gene data show CDR1 as GTSNPN and CDR2 as SVGIG (reference sequence). The CDR3 sequence is 15 residues long. This CDR3 reads CAWSRQRSSGNTIYF. The CDR3 nucleotides read TGTGCCTGGAGTAGACAGCGAAGCTCTGGAAACACCATATATTTT.

As DNA, the CDR3 is TGCAGTGCTAGAGATAATGGCGGAAATAATGAAAAACTGTTTTTT. It yields the protein CSARDNGGNNEKLFF. The V and J genes are TRBV20-1 and TRBJ1-4; no definite D call. Trimming took 0 bases from V and 4 from J, leaving 12 bases between them. The CDR3 extends over 15 amino acids. The germline CDR1 and CDR2 sequences are DFQATT and SNEGSKA (reference sequence).

This clonotype has only a few counts. This clone may be a read error of a much larger clone one base away. The V and J genes are TRBV2 and TRBJ2-3, with a tentative D call TRBD2 (6 bases). CDR3 size: 16 residues. Per germline, CDR1 SNHLY and CDR2 FYNNEI. The CDR3 is CASSFLPGTSTDTRYF. The CDR3 DNA is TGTGCCAGCAGTTTTTTACCCGGAACTAGCACAGATACGCGGTATTTT.

This clonotype showed up many times. The CDR3 nucleotides are TGTGCCAGCAGCCGAAACCGGGACACTAATACGCAGTATTTT. It translates to CASSRNRDTNTQYF. The chain combines TRBV7-9 with TRBJ2-3; D possibly corresponds to TRBD1 (6 bases). V lost 5 bases, J lost 7 bases, and 16 bases lay in between. This CDR3 has 14 amino acids. Looked up from germline, CDR1 is SEHNR and CDR2 is FQNEAQ (reference sequence).

This clonotype was counted at least ten times. This chain uses TRBV7-2 with TRBJ2-7; no clear D gene. The V end lost 5 bases, the J end lost 1 base, and 15 bases lay between the germline ends. Per the germline V gene, CDR1 is SGHTA and CDR2 is FQGNSA. This CDR3 comprises 15 residues. CDR3 nucleotide sequence: TGTGCCAGCAGCGCCGGACGCTCGCGTTCCTACGAGCAGTACTTC. Its translation: CASSAGRSRSYEQYF.

V and J are TRBV6-2 or TRBV6-3 and TRBJ1-6, with D possibly TRBD1 on 6 matching bases. CDR3 length equals 15 residues. Trimming took 7 bases from V and 10 from J, leaving 20 bases between them. The V gene's germline CDR1 is MNHEY and CDR2 SVGEGT. In DNA, the CDR3 is TGTGCCAGCACCCAAAAAACGACAGGCGGGTCACCCCTCCACTTT. Amino acids: CASTQKTTGGSPLHF.

This clonotype was seen repeatedly, ten times or more. The chain combines TRBV11-2 with TRBJ1-2; D is ambiguous. Trimming stripped 1 base from V and 1 base from J, with 7 bases between. Germline V gene sequence: CDR1 SGHAT, CDR2 FQNNGV. CDR3 size: 14 residues. Written as DNA, the CDR3 is TGTGCCAGCAGCTTAGCTGGGGATAACTATGGCTACACCTTC. Its protein is CASSLAGDNYGYTF.

This chain links TRBV6-5 with TRBJ2-2, with 8 bases aligning to TRBD1. Germline V gives CDR1 MNHEY, CDR2 SVGAGI. The CDR3 runs to 14 residues. J was trimmed by 4 bases and V by 2 bases; bases with no gene match: 0. This CDR3 is CASSYDRGTGELFF. The CDR3 DNA reads TGTGCCAGCAGTTACGACAGGGGCACCGGGGAGCTGTTTTTT.

The rearrangement uses TRBV27 and TRBJ2-2; D may be TRBD1 (5 bases). Germline CDR1 reads MNHEY; CDR2 reads SMNVEV (reference sequence). Between the trimmed V and J ends, which lost 1 base and 6 bases, there was a span of 15 bases. The CDR3 is 16 amino acids. For the CDR3, the DNA is TGTGCCAGCAGTTTATGGACGGCAGGGCGCTCCGGGGAGCTGTTTTTT. Its translation: CASSLWTAGRSGELFF.

This clonotype was observed once. Here the CDR3 DNA reads TGTGCCAGCAGCGTAGAGGGCTATGGCTACACCTTC. This sequence encodes CASSVEGYGYTF. V usage is TRBV9 and J usage is TRBJ1-2, with D uncertain. V lost 0 bases to trimming and J lost 4 bases, with 4 bases between them. This CDR3 has 12 residues. Germline CDR1 and CDR2: SGDLS and YYNGEE.

This clonotype occurred a few times. This sequence joins TRBV19 and TRBJ1-2, with D perhaps TRBD1 (6 bases). Trimming took off 4 bases at V and 0 bases at J, with 6 bases between the two ends. CDR1 LNHDA and CDR2 SQIVND come from the germline V gene (reference sequence). The CDR3 totals 13 residues. The DNA of the CDR3 is TGTGCCAGTAGTAGGACAGCTAACTATGGCTACACCTTC. As protein: CASSRTANYGYTF. Drawing the rest from reference TRBV19 and TRBJ1-2, the complete variable domain is DGGITQSPKYLFRKEGQNVTLSCEQNLNHDAMYWYRQDPGQGLRLIYYSQIVNDFQKGDIAEGYSVSREKKESFPLTVTSAQKNPTAFYLCASSRTANYGYTFGSGTRLTVV.

The CDR3 sequence: CASSRSGVETQYF. Written as DNA, the CDR3 is TGTGCCAGCAGCCGCAGCGGAGTAGAGACCCAGTACTTC. The J gene is TRBJ2-5, the V gene TRBV7-2; D possibly corresponds to TRBD2 (5 bases). Trimming stripped 5 bases from V and 4 bases from J, with 11 bases between. The germline CDR1 and CDR2 sequences are SGHTA and FQGNSA. The CDR3 spans 13 residues.

A note on this clonotype: Since a far larger clone is one base different, this is likely a read error. CDR3 nucleotide sequence: TGTGCCAGCAGTCAACCCACTAGCGGAGGAGAGACCCAGTACTTC. Translating gives CASSQPTSGGETQYF. This chain uses TRBV7-9 with TRBJ2-5; 8 bases match TRBD2. Germline V gives CDR1 SEHNR, CDR2 FQNEAQ (reference sequence). This CDR3 is 15 amino acids long. Trimming at V came to 6 bases and at J to 4 bases, leaving 10 bases not matched to a gene. Full variable domain (missing parts from reference TRBV7-9 and TRBJ2-5): DTGVSQNPRHKITKRGQNVTFRCDPISEHNRLYWYRQTLGQGPEFLTYFQNEAQLEKSRLLSDRFSAERPKGSFSTLEIQRTEQGDSAMYLCASSQPTSGGETQYFGPGTRLLVL.

This clonotype was detected many times. The chain recombines TRBV28 with TRBJ2-5; 9 bases match TRBD1. This CDR3 has 15 residues. Germline V gene lookup returns CDR1 MDHEN and CDR2 SYDVKM. With V trimmed by 6 bases and J by 4 bases, 9 bases remained unmatched. For the CDR3, the DNA is TGTGCCAGCAGCCCGGGACAGGGAGAGGTAGAGACCCAGTACTTC. Its protein is CASSPGQGEVETQYF.

This clonotype was observed a few times. The chain is built from TRBV18 and TRBJ1-5; D may be TRBD1 (5 bases). The CDR3 loop spans 15 amino acids. CDR1 and CDR2 from the germline V gene are KGHSH and LQKENI. V lost 4 bases to trimming and J lost 7 bases, with 17 bases between them. CDR3 in amino acids: CASSLLAGAGQPQHF. Here the CDR3 DNA reads TGTGCCAGCTCACTTTTAGCTGGGGCAGGGCAGCCCCAGCATTTT.

Many counts were recorded for this clonotype. The J gene is TRBJ2-2, the V gene TRBV5-1, with unresolved D. CDR1 is SGHRS, CDR2 YFSETQ, per germline. Trimming took 5 bases from V and 0 from J, leaving 5 bases between them. This CDR3 has 13 residues. The CDR3 region has the DNA TGCGCCAGCAGGGTCGCGAACACCGGGGAGCTGTTTTTT. Amino acids: CASRVANTGELFF.

This clonotype came up many times. CDR3 DNA sequence: TGTGCCAGCAGGGTCCAAGGAAACACCATATATTTT. This sequence encodes CASRVQGNTIYF. This sequence joins TRBV28 and TRBJ1-3; the D is unclear. V was cut by 6 bases and J by 4 bases, with 7 bases left in between. This CDR3 contains 12 residues. Germline values: CDR1 MDHEN, CDR2 SYDVKM.

The rearrangement links TRBV11-2 to TRBJ1-6, with 9 bases lining up with TRBD1. The V and J ends lost 0 bases and 7 bases, in that order; junction bases with no gene match: 4. Germline V lookup: CDR1 SGHAT, CDR2 FQNNGV. The CDR3 spans 16 residues. In DNA form, the CDR3 reads TGTGCCAGCAGCTTAGATCGACAGGGGGGCAATTCACCCCTCCACTTT. It yields the protein CASSLDRQGGNSPLHF.

The genes are TRBV24-1 and TRBJ1-5; 7 bases map to TRBD1. J lost 4 bases, V lost 4 bases, and 6 bases had no gene match. Per germline, CDR1 KGHDR and CDR2 SFDVKD. This CDR3 region has 15 residues. In DNA, the CDR3 is TGTGCCACCAGTGACTCGGGACAGCCTAATCAGCCCCAGCATTTT. This translates into CATSDSGQPNQPQHF.

This clonotype was picked up many times. The chain links TRBV5-1 to TRBJ2-1; 7 bases agree with TRBD1. CDR1 is SGHRS and CDR2 is YFSETQ in the germline V gene. The CDR3 spans 13 residues. V was clipped by 5 bases and J by 8 bases; unmatched bases: 7. The CDR3 DNA follows: TGCGCCAGCAGGCAGGGGGTTGGTGATGAGCAGTTCTTC. Residues: CASRQGVGDEQFF. The full variable domain, completed using reference TRBV5-1 and TRBJ2-1, is KAGVTQTPRYLIKTRGQQVTLSCSPISGHRSVSWYQQTPGQGLQFLFEYFSETQRNKGNFPGRFSGRQFSNSRSEMNVSTLELGDSALYLCASRQGVGDEQFFGPGTRLTVL.

In its sample, this clonotype was seen many times. V is TRBV18 and J is TRBJ2-5; 7 bases are shared with TRBD1. The CDR3 has 14 residues. Trimming took 4 bases from V and 2 from J; bases not matched to a gene: 4. CDR1 is KGHSH, CDR2 LQKENI, per germline. This CDR3 is CASSQRQGQETQYF. The CDR3 DNA follows: TGTGCCAGCTCACAAAGACAGGGTCAAGAGACCCAGTACTTC.

This clonotype was seen a few times. This sequence joins TRBV25-1 and TRBJ2-1, with D perhaps matching TRBD2 (6 bases). This CDR3 has 16 residues. Trimming shortened V by 4 bases and J by 1 base, and 14 bases separated the two germline ends. CDR1 MGHDK and CDR2 SYGVNS come from the germline V gene. CDR3 coding DNA: TGTGCCAGCAGTGGGGGGAGGACATCATCCTACAATGAGCAGTTCTTC. Translation: CASSGGRTSSYNEQFF.

This clonotype came up a few times. This sequence joins TRBV29-1 and TRBJ1-1; D not certain. Trimming shortened V by 3 bases and J by 3 bases, and 17 bases separated the two germline ends. The CDR3 totals 15 residues. Germline lookup yields CDR1 SQVTM and CDR2 ANQGSEA. The CDR3 is CSVDRWKSSHTEAFF. The CDR3 DNA sequence: TGCAGCGTTGACCGCTGGAAGAGCAGTCACACTGAAGCTTTCTTT. Variable domain in full (rest from reference TRBV29-1 and TRBJ1-1): SAVISQKPSRDICQRGTSLTIQCQVDSQVTMMFWYRQQPGQSLTLIATANQGSEATYESGFVIDKFPISRPNLTFSTLTVSNMSPEDSSIYLCSVDRWKSSHTEAFFGQGTRLTVV.